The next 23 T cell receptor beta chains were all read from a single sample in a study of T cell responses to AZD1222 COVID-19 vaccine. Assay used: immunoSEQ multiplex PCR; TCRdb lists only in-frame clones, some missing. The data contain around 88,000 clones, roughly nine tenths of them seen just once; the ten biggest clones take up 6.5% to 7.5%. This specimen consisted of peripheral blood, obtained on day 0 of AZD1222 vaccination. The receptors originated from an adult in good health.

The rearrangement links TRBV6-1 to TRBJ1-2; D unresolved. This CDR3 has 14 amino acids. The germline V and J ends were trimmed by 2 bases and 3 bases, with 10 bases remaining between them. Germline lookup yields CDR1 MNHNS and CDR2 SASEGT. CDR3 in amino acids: CASSEKDGYYGYTF. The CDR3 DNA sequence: TGTGCCAGCAGTGAAAAGGACGGGTACTATGGCTACACCTTC.

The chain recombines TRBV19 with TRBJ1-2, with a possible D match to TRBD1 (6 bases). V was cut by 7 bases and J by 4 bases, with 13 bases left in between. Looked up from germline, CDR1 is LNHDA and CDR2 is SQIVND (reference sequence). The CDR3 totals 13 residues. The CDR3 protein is CASTVQGSYGYTF. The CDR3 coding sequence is TGTGCCAGTACCGTTCAGGGGAGCTATGGCTACACCTTC.

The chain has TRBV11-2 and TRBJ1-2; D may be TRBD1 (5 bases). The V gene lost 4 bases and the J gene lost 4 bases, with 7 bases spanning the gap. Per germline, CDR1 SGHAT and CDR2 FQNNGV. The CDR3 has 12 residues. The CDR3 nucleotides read TGTGCCAGCAGCTCAGGGCCCTATGGCTACACCTTC. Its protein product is CASSSGPYGYTF. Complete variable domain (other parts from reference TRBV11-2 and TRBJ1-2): EAGVAQSPRYKIIEKRQSVAFWCNPISGHATLYWYQQILGQGPKLLIQFQNNGVVDDSQLPKDRFSAERLKGVDSTLKIQPAKLEDSAVYLCASSSGPYGYTFGSGTRLTVV.

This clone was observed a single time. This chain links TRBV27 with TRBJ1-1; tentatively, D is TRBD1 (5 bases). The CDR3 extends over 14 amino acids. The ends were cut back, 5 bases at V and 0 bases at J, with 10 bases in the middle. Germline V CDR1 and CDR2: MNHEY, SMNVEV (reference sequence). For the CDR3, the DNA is TGTGCCAGCAGTAGAAAGACAGTGAACACTGAAGCTTTCTTT. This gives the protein CASSRKTVNTEAFF.

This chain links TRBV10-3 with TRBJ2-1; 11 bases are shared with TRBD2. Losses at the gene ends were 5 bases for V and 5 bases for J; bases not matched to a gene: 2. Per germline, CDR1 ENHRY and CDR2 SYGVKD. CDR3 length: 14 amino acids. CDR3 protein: CAISILAGDNEQFF. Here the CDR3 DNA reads TGTGCCATCAGTATACTAGCGGGGGACAATGAGCAGTTCTTC.

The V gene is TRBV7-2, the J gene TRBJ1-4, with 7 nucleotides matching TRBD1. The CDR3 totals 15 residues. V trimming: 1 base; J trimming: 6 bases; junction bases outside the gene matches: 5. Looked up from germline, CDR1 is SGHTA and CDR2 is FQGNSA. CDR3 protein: CASSLEGQTYEKLFF. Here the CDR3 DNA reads TGTGCCAGCAGCTTAGAGGGACAGACTTATGAAAAACTGTTTTTT.

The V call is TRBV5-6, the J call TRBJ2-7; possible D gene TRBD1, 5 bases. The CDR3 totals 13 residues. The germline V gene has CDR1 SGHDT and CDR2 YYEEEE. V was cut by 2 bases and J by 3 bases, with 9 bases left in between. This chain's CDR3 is CASSFDRSYEQYF. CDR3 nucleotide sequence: TGTGCCAGCAGCTTCGACAGAAGCTACGAGCAGTACTTC.

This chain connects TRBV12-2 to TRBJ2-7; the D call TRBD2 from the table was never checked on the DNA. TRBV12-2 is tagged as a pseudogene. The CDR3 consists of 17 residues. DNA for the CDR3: TGTGCAAGTCGCTTAGATCCTCTAGCGGGAGGGCCTTGGGAGCAGTACTTC. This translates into CASRLDPLAGGPWEQYF.

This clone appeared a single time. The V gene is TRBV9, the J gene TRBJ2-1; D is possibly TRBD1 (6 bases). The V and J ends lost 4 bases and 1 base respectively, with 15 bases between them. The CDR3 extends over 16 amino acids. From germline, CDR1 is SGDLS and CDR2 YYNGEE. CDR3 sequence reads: CASSPHTGYSYNEQFF. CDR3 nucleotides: TGTGCCAGCAGCCCCCATACAGGGTATTCCTACAATGAGCAGTTCTTC. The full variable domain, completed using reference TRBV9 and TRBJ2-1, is DSGVTQTPKHLITATGQRVTLRCSPRSGDLSVYWYQQSLDQGLQFLIQYYNGEERAKGNILERFSAQQFPDLHSELNLSSLELGDSALYFCASSPHTGYSYNEQFFGPGTRLTVL.

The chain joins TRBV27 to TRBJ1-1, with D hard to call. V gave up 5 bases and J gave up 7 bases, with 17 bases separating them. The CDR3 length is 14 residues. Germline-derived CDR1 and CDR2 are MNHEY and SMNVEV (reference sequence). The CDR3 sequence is CASSPGVGRVEAFF. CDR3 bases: TGTGCCAGCAGTCCCGGCGTAGGGAGGGTTGAAGCTTTCTTT.

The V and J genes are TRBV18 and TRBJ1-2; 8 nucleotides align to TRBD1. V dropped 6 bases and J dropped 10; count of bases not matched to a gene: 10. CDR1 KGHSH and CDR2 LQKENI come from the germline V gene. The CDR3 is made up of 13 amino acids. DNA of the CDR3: TGTGCCAGCTCCCTACCGGGACAGGCCCTCTACACCTTC. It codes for CASSLPGQALYTF. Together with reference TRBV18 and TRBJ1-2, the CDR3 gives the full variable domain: NAGVMQNPRHLVRRRGQEARLRCSPMKGHSHVYWYRQLPEEGLKFMVYLQKENIIDESGMPKERFSAEFPKEGPSILRIQQVVRGDSAAYFCASSLPGQALYTFGSGTRLTVV.

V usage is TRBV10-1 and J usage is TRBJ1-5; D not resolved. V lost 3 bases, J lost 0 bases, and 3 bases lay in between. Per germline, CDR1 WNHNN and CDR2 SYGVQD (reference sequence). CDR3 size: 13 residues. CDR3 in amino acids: CASSDGSNQPQHF. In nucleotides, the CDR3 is TGCGCCAGCAGTGATGGTAGCAATCAGCCCCAGCATTTT.

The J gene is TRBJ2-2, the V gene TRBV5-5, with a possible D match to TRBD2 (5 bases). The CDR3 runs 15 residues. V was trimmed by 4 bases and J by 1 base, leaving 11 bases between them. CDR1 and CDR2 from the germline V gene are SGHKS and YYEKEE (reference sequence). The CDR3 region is CASSADGVNTGELFF. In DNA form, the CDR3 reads TGTGCCAGCAGCGCGGACGGGGTGAACACCGGGGAGCTGTTTTTT.

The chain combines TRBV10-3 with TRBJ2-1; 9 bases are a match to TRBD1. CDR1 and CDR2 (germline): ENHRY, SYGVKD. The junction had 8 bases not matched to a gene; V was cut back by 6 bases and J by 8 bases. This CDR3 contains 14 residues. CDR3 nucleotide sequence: TGTGCCATCAGGATTGGACAGGGGCAGGATGAGCAGTTCTTC. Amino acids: CAIRIGQGQDEQFF.

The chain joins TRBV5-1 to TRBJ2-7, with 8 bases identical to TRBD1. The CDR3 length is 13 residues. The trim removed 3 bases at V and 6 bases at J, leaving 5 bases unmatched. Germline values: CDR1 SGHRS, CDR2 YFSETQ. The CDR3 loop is CASSSGQGGEQYF. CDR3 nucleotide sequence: TGCGCCAGCAGCTCCGGACAGGGAGGCGAGCAGTACTTC.

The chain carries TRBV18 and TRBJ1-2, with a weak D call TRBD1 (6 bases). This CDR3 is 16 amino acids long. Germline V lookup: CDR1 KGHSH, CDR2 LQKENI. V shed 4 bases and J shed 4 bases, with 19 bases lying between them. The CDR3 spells CASSLRTDLHIYGYTF. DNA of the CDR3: TGTGCCAGCTCACTCCGGACAGATCTTCATATCTATGGCTACACCTTC.

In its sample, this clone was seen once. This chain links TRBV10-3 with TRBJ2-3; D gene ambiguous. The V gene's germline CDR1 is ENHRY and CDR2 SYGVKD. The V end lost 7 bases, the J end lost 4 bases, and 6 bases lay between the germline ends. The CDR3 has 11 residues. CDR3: CAIMQADTQYF. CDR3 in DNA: TGTGCCATCATGCAGGCAGATACGCAGTATTTT.

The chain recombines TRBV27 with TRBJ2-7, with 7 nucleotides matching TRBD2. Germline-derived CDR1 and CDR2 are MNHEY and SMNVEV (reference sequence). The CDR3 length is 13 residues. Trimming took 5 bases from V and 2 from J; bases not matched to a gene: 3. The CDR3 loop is CASSTGGPYEQYF. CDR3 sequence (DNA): TGTGCCAGCAGTACGGGGGGTCCCTACGAGCAGTACTTC.

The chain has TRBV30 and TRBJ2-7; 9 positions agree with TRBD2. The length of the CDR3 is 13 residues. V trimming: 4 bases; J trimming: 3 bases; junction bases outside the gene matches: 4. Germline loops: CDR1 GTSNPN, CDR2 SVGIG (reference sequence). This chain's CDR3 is CAWTGSGGYEQYF. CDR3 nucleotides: TGTGCCTGGACCGGTAGCGGGGGCTACGAGCAGTACTTC.

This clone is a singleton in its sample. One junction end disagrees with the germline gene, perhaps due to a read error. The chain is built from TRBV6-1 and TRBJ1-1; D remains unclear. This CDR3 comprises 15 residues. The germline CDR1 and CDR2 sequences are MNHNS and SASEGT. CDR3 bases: TGTGCCAGCAATGAAAATGGGCCCCGTGGCACTGAAGCTTTCTTT. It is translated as CASNENGPRGTEAFF.

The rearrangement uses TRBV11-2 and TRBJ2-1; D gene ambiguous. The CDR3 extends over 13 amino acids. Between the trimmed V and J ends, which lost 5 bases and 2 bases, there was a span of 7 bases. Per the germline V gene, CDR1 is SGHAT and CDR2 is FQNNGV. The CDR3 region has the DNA TGTGCCAGCAGCCCCGAACCCTACAATGAGCAGTTCTTC. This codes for CASSPEPYNEQFF.

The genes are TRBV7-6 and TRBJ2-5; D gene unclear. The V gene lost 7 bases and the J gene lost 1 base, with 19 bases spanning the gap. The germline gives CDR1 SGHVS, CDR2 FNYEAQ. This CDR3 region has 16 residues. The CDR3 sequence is CASTPSPFAVQETQYF. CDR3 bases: TGTGCCAGCACCCCTTCCCCATTTGCGGTCCAAGAGACCCAGTACTTC.

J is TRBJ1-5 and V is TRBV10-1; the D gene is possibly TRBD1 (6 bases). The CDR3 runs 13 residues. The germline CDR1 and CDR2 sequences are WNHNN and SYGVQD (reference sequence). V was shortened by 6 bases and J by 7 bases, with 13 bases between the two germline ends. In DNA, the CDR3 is TGCGCCAGCAGCGCAGGGGAGGGACAGCCCCAGCATTTT. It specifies CASSAGEGQPQHF.